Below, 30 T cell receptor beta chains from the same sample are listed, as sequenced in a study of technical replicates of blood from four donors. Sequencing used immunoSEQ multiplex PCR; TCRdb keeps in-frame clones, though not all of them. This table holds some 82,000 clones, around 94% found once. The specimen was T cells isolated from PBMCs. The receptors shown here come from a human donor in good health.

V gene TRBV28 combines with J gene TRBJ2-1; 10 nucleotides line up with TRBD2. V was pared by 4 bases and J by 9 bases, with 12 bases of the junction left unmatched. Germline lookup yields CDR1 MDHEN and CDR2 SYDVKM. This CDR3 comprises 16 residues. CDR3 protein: CASSYPWSGRAGEQFF. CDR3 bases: TGTGCCAGCAGTTACCCGTGGAGCGGGAGGGCCGGTGAGCAGTTCTTC.

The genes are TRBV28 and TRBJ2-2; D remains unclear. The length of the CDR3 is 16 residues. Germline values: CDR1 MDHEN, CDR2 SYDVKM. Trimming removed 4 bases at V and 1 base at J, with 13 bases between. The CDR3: CASSSQKFLNTGELFF. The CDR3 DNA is TGTGCCAGCAGTTCACAGAAATTCCTGAACACCGGGGAGCTGTTTTTT.

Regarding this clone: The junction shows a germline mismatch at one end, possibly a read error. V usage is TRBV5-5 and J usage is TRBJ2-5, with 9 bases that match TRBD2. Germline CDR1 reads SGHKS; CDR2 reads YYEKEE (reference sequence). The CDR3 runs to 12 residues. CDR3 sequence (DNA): TGCGGGTCTAGCGGGATATACGGGACCCAGTACTTC. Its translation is CGSSGIYGTQYF.

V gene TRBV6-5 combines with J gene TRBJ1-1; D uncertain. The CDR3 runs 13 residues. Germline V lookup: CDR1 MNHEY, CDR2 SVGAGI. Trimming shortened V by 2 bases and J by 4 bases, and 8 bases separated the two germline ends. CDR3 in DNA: TGTGCCAGCAGTTACCCTGAGGCCACTGAAGCTTTCTTT. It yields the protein CASSYPEATEAFF.

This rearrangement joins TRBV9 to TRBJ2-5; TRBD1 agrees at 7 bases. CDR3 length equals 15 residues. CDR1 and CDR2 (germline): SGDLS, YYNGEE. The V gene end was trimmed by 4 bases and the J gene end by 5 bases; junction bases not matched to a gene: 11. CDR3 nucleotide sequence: TGTGCCAGCAGCTATGGTGACAGGGCTACGGAGACCCAGTACTTC. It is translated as CASSYGDRATETQYF. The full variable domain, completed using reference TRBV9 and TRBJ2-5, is DSGVTQTPKHLITATGQRVTLRCSPRSGDLSVYWYQQSLDQGLQFLIQYYNGEERAKGNILERFSAQQFPDLHSELNLSSLELGDSALYFCASSYGDRATETQYFGPGTRLLVL.

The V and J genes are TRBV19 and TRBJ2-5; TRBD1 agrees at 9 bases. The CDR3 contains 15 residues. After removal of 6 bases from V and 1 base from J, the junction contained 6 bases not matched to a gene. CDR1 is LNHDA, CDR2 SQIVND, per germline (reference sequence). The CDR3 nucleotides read TGTGCCAGTAGGGACAGGGGAGTCGGCCAAGAGACCCAGTACTTC. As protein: CASRDRGVGQETQYF.

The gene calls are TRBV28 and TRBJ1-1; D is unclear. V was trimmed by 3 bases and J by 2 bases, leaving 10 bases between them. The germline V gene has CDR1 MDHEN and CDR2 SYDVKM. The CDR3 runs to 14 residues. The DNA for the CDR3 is TGTGCCAGCAGTTTTTTAGCCAGTAACACTGAAGCTTTCTTT. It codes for CASSFLASNTEAFF.

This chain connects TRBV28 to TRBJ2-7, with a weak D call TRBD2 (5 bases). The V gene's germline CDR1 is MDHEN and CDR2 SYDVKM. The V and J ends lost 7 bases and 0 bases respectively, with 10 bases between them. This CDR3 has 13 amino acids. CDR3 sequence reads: CASIGLSSYEQYF. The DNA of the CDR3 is TGTGCCAGCATCGGACTGAGCTCCTACGAGCAGTACTTC.

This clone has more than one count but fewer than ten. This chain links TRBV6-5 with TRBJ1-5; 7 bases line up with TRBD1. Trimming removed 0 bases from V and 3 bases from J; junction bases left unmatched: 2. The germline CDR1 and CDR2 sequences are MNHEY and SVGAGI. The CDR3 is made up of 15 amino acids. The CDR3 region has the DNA TGTGCCAGCAGTTACTCGGGACAGTACAATCAGCCCCAGCATTTT. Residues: CASSYSGQYNQPQHF.

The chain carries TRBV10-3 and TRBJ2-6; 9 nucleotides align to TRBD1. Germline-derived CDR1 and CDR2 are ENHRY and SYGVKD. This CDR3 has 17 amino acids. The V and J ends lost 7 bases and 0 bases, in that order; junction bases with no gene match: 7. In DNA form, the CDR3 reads TGTGCCATCACCCCGGGACAGGGAAGCTCTGGGGCCAACGTCCTGACTTTC. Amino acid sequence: CAITPGQGSSGANVLTF.

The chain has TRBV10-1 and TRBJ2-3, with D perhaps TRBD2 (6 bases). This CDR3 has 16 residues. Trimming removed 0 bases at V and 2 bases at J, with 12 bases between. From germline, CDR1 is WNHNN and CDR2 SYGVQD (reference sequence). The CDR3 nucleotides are TGCGCCAGCAGTGAGTCTCTGGGACTGTACACAGATACGCAGTATTTT. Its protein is CASSESLGLYTDTQYF.

CDR3: CASSPQIDSYEQYF. CDR3 DNA: TGTGCCAGCTCACCACAAATCGACAGCTACGAGCAGTACTTC. This chain links TRBV18 with TRBJ2-7, with D maybe TRBD1 (5 bases). The CDR3 loop spans 14 amino acids. The V gene's germline CDR1 is KGHSH and CDR2 LQKENI. V lost 1 base to trimming and J lost 3 bases, with 10 bases between them. Variable domain in full (rest from reference TRBV18 and TRBJ2-7): NAGVMQNPRHLVRRRGQEARLRCSPMKGHSHVYWYRQLPEEGLKFMVYLQKENIIDESGMPKERFSAEFPKEGPSILRIQQVVRGDSAAYFCASSPQIDSYEQYFGPGTRLTVT.

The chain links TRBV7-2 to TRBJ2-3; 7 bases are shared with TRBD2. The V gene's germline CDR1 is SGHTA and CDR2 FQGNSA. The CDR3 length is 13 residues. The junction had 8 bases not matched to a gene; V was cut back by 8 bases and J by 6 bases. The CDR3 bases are TGTGCCAGCCAGGCGGGAGATAGGGATACGCAGTATTTT. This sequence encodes CASQAGDRDTQYF. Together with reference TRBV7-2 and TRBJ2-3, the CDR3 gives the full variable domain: GAGVSQSPSNKVTEKGKDVELRCDPISGHTALYWYRQSLGQGLEFLIYFQGNSAPDKSGLPSDRFSAERTGGSVSTLTIQRTQQEDSAVYLCASQAGDRDTQYFGPGTRLTVL.

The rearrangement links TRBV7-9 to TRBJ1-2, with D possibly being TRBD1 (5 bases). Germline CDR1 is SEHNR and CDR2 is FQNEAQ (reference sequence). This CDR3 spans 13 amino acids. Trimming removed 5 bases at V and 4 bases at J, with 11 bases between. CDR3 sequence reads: CASSLGTAYGYTF. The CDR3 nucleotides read TGTGCCAGCAGCCTAGGGACTGCCTATGGCTACACCTTC.

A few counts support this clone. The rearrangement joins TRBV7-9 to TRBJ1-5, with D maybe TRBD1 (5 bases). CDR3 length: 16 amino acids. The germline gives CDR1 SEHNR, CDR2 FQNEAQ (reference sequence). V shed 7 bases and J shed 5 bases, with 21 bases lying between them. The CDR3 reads CASTVGREGVDQPQHF. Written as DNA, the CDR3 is TGTGCCAGCACTGTTGGCAGGGAAGGGGTGGATCAGCCCCAGCATTTT.

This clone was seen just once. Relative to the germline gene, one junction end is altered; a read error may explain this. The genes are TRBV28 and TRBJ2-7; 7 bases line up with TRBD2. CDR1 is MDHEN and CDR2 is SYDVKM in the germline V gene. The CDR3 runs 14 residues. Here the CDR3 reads CASGFMAGADEQYF. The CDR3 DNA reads TGTGCCAGCGGTTTCATGGCGGGAGCAGACGAGCAGTACTTC.

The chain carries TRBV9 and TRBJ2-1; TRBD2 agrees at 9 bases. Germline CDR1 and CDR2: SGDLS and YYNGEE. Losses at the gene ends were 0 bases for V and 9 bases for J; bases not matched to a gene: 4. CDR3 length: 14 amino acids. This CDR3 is CASSVVREGREQFF. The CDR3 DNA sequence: TGTGCCAGCAGCGTAGTGCGGGAGGGCCGTGAGCAGTTCTTC.

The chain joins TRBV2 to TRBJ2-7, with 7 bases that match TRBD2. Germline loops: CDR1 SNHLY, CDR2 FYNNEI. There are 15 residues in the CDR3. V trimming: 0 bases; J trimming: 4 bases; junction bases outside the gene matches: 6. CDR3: CASSEALVLAYEQYF. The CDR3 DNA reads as TGTGCCAGCAGTGAAGCGCTGGTACTAGCGTACGAGCAGTACTTC.

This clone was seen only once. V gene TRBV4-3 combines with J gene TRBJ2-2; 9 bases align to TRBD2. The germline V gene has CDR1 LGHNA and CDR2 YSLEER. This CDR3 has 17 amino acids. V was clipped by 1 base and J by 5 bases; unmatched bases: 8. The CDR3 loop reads CASSQGNSGSFTGELFF. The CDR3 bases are TGCGCCAGCAGCCAAGGAAATAGCGGGAGTTTTACCGGGGAGCTGTTTTTT.

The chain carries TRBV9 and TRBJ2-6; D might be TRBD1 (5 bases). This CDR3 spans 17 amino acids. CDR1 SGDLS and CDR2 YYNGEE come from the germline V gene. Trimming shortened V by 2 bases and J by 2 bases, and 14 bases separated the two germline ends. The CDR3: CASSVSRERTGANVLTF. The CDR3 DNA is TGTGCCAGCAGCGTGTCCAGGGAAAGAACTGGGGCCAACGTCCTGACTTTC.

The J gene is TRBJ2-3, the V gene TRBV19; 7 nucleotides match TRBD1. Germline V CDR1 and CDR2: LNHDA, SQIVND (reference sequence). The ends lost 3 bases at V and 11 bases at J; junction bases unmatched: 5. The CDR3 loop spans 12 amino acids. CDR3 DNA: TGTGCCAGTAGTATTTCAGGGACAGAGCAGTATTTT. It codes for CASSISGTEQYF.

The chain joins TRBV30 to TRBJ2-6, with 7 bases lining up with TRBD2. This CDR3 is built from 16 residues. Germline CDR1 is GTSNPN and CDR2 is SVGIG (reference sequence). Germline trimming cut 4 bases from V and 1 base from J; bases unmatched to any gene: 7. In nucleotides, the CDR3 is TGTGCCTGGATTTCGACTAGCATATCTGGGGCCAACGTCCTGACTTTC. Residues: CAWISTSISGANVLTF.

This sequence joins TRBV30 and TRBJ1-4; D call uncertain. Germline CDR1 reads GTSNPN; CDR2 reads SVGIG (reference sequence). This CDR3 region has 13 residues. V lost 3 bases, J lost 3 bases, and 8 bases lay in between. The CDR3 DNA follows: TGTGCCTGGAGCGGGTTTGCTAATGAAAAACTGTTTTTT. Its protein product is CAWSGFANEKLFF.

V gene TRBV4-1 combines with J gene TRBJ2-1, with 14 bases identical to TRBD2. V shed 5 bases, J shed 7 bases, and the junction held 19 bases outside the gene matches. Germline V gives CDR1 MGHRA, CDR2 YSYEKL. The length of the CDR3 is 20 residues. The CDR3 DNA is TGCGCCAGCAGCACTATCCCCCCGGGGACTAGCGGGAGAAGGATTAATGAGCAGTTCTTC. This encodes CASSTIPPGTSGRRINEQFF.

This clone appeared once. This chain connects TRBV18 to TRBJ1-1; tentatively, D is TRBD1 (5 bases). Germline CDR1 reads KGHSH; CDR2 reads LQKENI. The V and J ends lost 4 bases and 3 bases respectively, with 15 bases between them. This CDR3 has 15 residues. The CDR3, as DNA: TGTGCCAGCTCACGACTGCAGGGCCAGGACACTGAAGCTTTCTTT. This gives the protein CASSRLQGQDTEAFF.

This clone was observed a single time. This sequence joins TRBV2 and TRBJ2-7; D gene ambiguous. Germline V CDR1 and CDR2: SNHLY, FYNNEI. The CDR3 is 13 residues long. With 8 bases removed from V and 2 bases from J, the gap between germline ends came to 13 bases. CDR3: CASESDVAYEQYF. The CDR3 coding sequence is TGTGCCAGCGAGAGCGACGTCGCCTACGAGCAGTACTTC.

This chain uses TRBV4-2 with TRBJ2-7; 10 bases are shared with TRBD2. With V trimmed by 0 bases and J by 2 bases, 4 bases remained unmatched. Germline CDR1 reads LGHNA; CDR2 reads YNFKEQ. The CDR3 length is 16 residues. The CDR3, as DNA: TGTGCCAGCAGCCAAGAGGTCGGGACTAGCGCCTACGAGCAGTACTTC. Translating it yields CASSQEVGTSAYEQYF.

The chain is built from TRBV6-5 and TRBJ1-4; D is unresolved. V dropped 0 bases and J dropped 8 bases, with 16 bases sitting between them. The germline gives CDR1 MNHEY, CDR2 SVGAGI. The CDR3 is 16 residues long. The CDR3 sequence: CASSYSPGLAREKLFF. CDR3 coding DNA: TGTGCCAGCAGTTACTCCCCGGGCCTAGCGCGGGAAAAACTGTTTTTT.

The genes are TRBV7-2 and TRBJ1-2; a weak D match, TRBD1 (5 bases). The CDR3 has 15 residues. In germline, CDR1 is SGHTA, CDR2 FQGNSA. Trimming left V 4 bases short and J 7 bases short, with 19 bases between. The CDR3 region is CASSSSATVSGGYTF. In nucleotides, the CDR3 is TGTGCCAGCAGCTCCTCAGCGACAGTCTCGGGTGGCTACACCTTC.

Written as DNA, the CDR3 is TGTGCCAGCAGCCTTCTAGCGGGAGTAACGAATGAGCAGTTCTTC. The encoded protein is CASSLLAGVTNEQFF. The rearrangement joins TRBV11-3 to TRBJ2-1; 10 bases align to TRBD2. Germline V gene sequence: CDR1 SGHNT, CDR2 YENEEA. This CDR3 spans 15 amino acids. V dropped 5 bases and J dropped 7; count of bases not matched to a gene: 8.